The text below deals with one T cell receptor beta chain. Its antigen is not known. Time point given: longitudinal time-point 1 (baseline). PBMCs stored at -80 C, numbering 2 million, were the origin of the unsorted libraries. The sample is drawn from a study of neurological immune-mediated disorders. Broader study findings: The absence of any CDR3 amino acid sequence shared by expanded clones across subjects suggests that repertoires were private in all groups.

By 5'RACE with 10-nucleotide random UMIs, the cDNA was made. From 15-18 subjects, each sequencing run yielded over 160 million TCR-beta sequences. A single record per CDR3 protein comes from TCRdb applying MiXCR to the 5' RACE reads. The table has 64,000 or so distinct CDR3 sequences, roughly 10% seen once; the top ten hold approximately 9.6%. J lost 3 bases, V lost 5 bases, and 12 bases had no gene match. Germline CDR1 and CDR2: SGHVS and FNYEAQ. The CDR3 spans 16 residues. J is TRBJ2-7 and V is TRBV7-6; 8 bases align to TRBD1. This sequence originates from a man aged 25 to 45 in good health. Specimen: PBMCs. In DNA form, the CDR3 reads TGTGCCAGCAGCGCAAGTTACGGGACAGGTGGCTACGAGCAGTACTTC. It codes for CASSASYGTGGYEQYF.